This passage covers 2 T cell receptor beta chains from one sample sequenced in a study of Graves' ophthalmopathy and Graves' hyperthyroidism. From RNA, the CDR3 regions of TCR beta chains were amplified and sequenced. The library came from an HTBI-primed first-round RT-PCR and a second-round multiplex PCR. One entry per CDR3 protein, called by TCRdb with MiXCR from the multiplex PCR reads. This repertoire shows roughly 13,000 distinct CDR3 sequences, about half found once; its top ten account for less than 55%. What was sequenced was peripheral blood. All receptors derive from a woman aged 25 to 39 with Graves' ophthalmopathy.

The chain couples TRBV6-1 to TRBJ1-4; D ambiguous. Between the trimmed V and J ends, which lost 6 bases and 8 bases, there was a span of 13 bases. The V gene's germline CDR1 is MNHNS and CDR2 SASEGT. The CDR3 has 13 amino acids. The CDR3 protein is CASSPRTREKLFF. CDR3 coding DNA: TGTGCCAGCAGCCCCAGAACGAGGGAAAAACTGTTTTTT.

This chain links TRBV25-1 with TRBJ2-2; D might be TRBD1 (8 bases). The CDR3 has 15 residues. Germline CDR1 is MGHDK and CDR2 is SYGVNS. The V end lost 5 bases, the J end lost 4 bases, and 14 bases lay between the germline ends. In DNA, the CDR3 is TGTGCCAGCAGTATGGACAGGGAGGGCACCGGGGAGCTGTTTTTT. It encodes CASSMDREGTGELFF.